The 32 T cell receptor beta chains presented below share a single source sample, sequenced in a study of CD8+ T cells in alopecia areata. Once RNA had been extracted, it was reverse transcribed into cDNA to act as the sequencing template. Here immunoSEQ multiplex PCR was the method, and the copy in TCRdb shows in-frame clones only, minus some. This sample has some 58,000 clones, with about half found just once. As for treatment: oral pan-JAK inhibitor, 5-10 mg twice daily. Sequenced here: CD8+ T cells sorted from blood, sampled around week 37, from a patient treated with tofacitinib. The source of these receptors is a human donor with alopecia areata.

Only one count was recorded for this clone. V usage is TRBV29-1 and J usage is TRBJ1-1; D remains unclear. There are 11 residues in the CDR3. The germline V gene has CDR1 SQVTM and CDR2 ANQGSEA. The V end was cut by 4 bases, the J end by 7 bases, with 10 bases between. The CDR3 nucleotides are TGCAGCGTTGTGCCTGGAGGTGAAGCTTTCTTT. This translates into CSVVPGGEAFF.

The V call is TRBV29-1, the J call TRBJ2-2; no clear D. Germline CDR1 is SQVTM and CDR2 is ANQGSEA. The CDR3 runs to 12 residues. With 6 bases removed from V and 5 bases from J, the gap between germline ends came to 10 bases. Written as DNA, the CDR3 is TGCAGCGTCTGGACCGGGACCGGGGAGCTGTTTTTT. As protein: CSVWTGTGELFF.

V and J are TRBV30 and TRBJ2-1; D gene unclear. Germline V gene data show CDR1 as GTSNPN and CDR2 as SVGIG (reference sequence). CDR3 length: 12 residues. V lost 2 bases, J lost 2 bases, and 4 bases lay in between. CDR3 sequence (DNA): TGTGCCTGGAGTACCCCCTACAATGAGCAGTTCTTC. This sequence encodes CAWSTPYNEQFF.

The chain has TRBV7-2 and TRBJ1-4; 10 positions match TRBD1. CDR1 SGHTA and CDR2 FQGNSA come from the germline V gene. The length of the CDR3 is 15 residues. Unmatched junction bases numbered 6, after V lost 5 bases and J lost 6 bases. The CDR3 spells CASSQTGGADEKLFF. The CDR3 bases are TGTGCCAGCAGCCAGACAGGGGGCGCGGATGAAAAACTGTTTTTT. Looking up the rest from reference TRBV7-2 and TRBJ1-4 gives the full variable domain: GAGVSQSPSNKVTEKGKDVELRCDPISGHTALYWYRQSLGQGLEFLIYFQGNSAPDKSGLPSDRFSAERTGGSVSTLTIQRTQQEDSAVYLCASSQTGGADEKLFFGSGTQLSVL.

The rearrangement uses TRBV28 and TRBJ2-4; maybe TRBD1 (5 bases). Germline-derived CDR1 and CDR2 are MDHEN and SYDVKM. V dropped 3 bases and J dropped 2 bases, with 11 bases sitting between them. The CDR3 runs 15 residues. CDR3 in amino acids: CASSFRDRSKNIQYF. CDR3 nucleotides: TGTGCCAGCAGTTTCAGGGATAGGTCCAAAAACATTCAGTACTTC.

Notes on this clone: The sample carries other DNA sequences with the same CDR3. The chain employs TRBV10-3 and TRBJ1-5; tentative D call: TRBD1 (5 bases). The germline V gene encodes CDR1 ENHRY and CDR2 SYGVKD. V was clipped by 4 bases and J by 1 base, with 8 bases between them. CDR3 length: 14 residues. The CDR3 here is CAISGGGSNQPQHF. DNA for the CDR3: TGTGCCATCAGTGGGGGGGGGAGCAATCAGCCCCAGCATTTT.

The V call is TRBV29-1, the J call TRBJ2-1; 9 nucleotides agree with TRBD2. The V and J ends lost 6 bases and 10 bases, in that order; junction bases with no gene match: 16. Germline values: CDR1 SQVTM, CDR2 ANQGSEA. The CDR3 has 15 residues. The DNA for the CDR3 is TGCAGCGTCTCCGGCGCGGGAGGGCCTAACTTGGAGCAGTTCTTC. Its protein is CSVSGAGGPNLEQFF.

This rearrangement joins TRBV7-9 to TRBJ2-3, with a weak D call TRBD2 (7 bases). Trimming left V 7 bases short and J 4 bases short, with 15 bases between. This CDR3 has 14 residues. Germline-derived CDR1 and CDR2 are SEHNR and FQNEAQ (reference sequence). CDR3 region: CASNTGRDPDTQYF. In nucleotides, the CDR3 is TGTGCCAGCAACACAGGGAGGGACCCAGATACGCAGTATTTT. Looking up the rest from reference TRBV7-9 and TRBJ2-3 gives the full variable domain: DTGVSQNPRHKITKRGQNVTFRCDPISEHNRLYWYRQTLGQGPEFLTYFQNEAQLEKSRLLSDRFSAERPKGSFSTLEIQRTEQGDSAMYLCASNTGRDPDTQYFGPGTRLTVL.

CDR3 DNA: TGCATCCTGACAGACCAGAGGACTGGAAACACCATATATTTT. It specifies CILTDQRTGNTIYF. This chain connects TRBV29-1 to TRBJ1-3; D possibly corresponds to TRBD1 (5 bases). The germline gives CDR1 SQVTM, CDR2 ANQGSEA. This CDR3 has 14 residues.

V is TRBV10-3 and J is TRBJ2-3; 8 bases map to TRBD2. The J segment lost 4 bases and the V segment lost 3 bases, leaving 3 bases of the junction unmatched. Per the germline V gene, CDR1 is ENHRY and CDR2 is SYGVKD. The CDR3 is 14 amino acids. The CDR3 is CAISDPGRADTQYF. Here the CDR3 DNA reads TGTGCCATCAGTGACCCCGGGAGGGCAGATACGCAGTATTTT.

The rearrangement links TRBV27 to TRBJ2-1; maybe TRBD1 (6 bases). The V gene's germline CDR1 is MNHEY and CDR2 SMNVEV (reference sequence). This CDR3 is built from 13 residues. V was trimmed by 5 bases and J by 6 bases, leaving 11 bases between them. CDR3 in amino acids: CASSPLQGNEQFF. CDR3 sequence (DNA): TGTGCCAGCAGTCCATTACAGGGCAATGAGCAGTTCTTC.

This clone was seen a handful of times. V and J are TRBV7-6 and TRBJ2-7, with D perhaps given as TRBD1 or TRBD2 (5 bases each). CDR3 length: 16 amino acids. Germline loops: CDR1 SGHVS, CDR2 FNYEAQ. Trimming removed 0 bases at V and 0 bases at J, with 12 bases between. CDR3 sequence reads: CASSLAGPGSSYEQYF. The CDR3 nucleotides are TGTGCCAGCAGCTTAGCGGGGCCGGGAAGCTCCTACGAGCAGTACTTC.

This clone was counted a single time. The DNA for the CDR3 is TGTGCCAGCAGTTTGAACGGTCCTCACGAGCAGTACTTC. It encodes CASSLNGPHEQYF. V usage is TRBV27 and J usage is TRBJ2-7; D not certain. The CDR3 consists of 13 residues. The ends were cut back, 3 bases at V and 5 bases at J, with 11 bases in the middle. Germline assignment: CDR1 MNHEY and CDR2 SMNVEV (reference sequence).

For this clone: The junction departs from germline at one end; a sequencing error may be responsible. The CDR3 loop is CAGSLETGVPETQYF. For the CDR3, the DNA is TGTGCCGGCAGCCTAGAAACAGGGGTCCCGGAGACCCAGTACTTC. The chain is built from TRBV7-6 and TRBJ2-5; 7 nucleotides align to TRBD1. Looked up from germline, CDR1 is SGHVS and CDR2 is FNYEAQ. The CDR3 is 15 residues long.

The rearrangement links TRBV27 to TRBJ1-1, with no clear D. V shed 3 bases and J shed 4 bases, with 9 bases lying between them. CDR1 and CDR2 (germline): MNHEY, SMNVEV (reference sequence). The CDR3 spans 13 residues. The CDR3 DNA reads TGTGCCAGCAGTTTGTCACGGAGCACTGAAGCTTTCTTT. Protein: CASSLSRSTEAFF.

The chain links TRBV5-6 to TRBJ2-7; D is unclear. This CDR3 contains 13 residues. With 1 base removed from V and 2 bases from J, the gap between germline ends came to 7 bases. Germline loops: CDR1 SGHDT, CDR2 YYEEEE. The DNA for the CDR3 is TGTGCCAGCAGCTTGTTACTTACCTACGAGCAGTACTTC. Its translation is CASSLLLTYEQYF.

This chain joins TRBV28 and TRBJ2-4; 7 nucleotides agree with TRBD2. The V and J ends lost 6 bases and 5 bases, in that order; junction bases with no gene match: 7. CDR3 size: 14 residues. Germline lookup yields CDR1 MDHEN and CDR2 SYDVKM. CDR3 in DNA: TGTGCCAGCAGCCTCGGGGCGGGAGAAAACATTCAGTACTTC. This sequence encodes CASSLGAGENIQYF.

The chain couples TRBV9 to TRBJ2-1; TRBD2 matches 7 bases. The CDR3 totals 14 residues. Looked up from germline, CDR1 is SGDLS and CDR2 is YYNGEE. Trimming cost V 2 bases and J 8 bases; bases outside gene matches: 7. This CDR3 is CASSVAGEGDEQFF. DNA for the CDR3: TGTGCCAGCAGCGTTGCGGGAGAAGGCGATGAGCAGTTCTTC.

The chain couples TRBV5-5 to TRBJ2-4, with TRBD2 as a possible D gene (5 bases). V gave up 6 bases and J gave up 5 bases, with 18 bases separating them. This CDR3 comprises 15 residues. Germline values: CDR1 SGHKS, CDR2 YYEKEE (reference sequence). CDR3 nucleotide sequence: TGTGCCAGCATGACCGAGAGGGCGCACGAAAACATTCAGTACTTC. Residues: CASMTERAHENIQYF.

This rearrangement joins TRBV6-5 to TRBJ1-5; D uncertain. Germline V CDR1 and CDR2: MNHEY, SVGAGI. The CDR3 has 14 residues. V lost 6 bases and J 6 bases, leaving 15 bases between the germline ends. The CDR3 nucleotides read TGTGCCAGCAGCCTAACATCCCTGGCTCAGCCCCAGCATTTT. Encoded protein: CASSLTSLAQPQHF.

This clone was counted between two and nine times. The chain recombines TRBV5-6 with TRBJ2-5, with D possibly called TRBD1 or TRBD2 (5 bases each). V was trimmed by 4 bases and J by 4 bases, leaving 14 bases between them. Germline-derived CDR1 and CDR2 are SGHDT and YYEEEE. This CDR3 region has 14 residues. The CDR3 loop is CASSPGTSLETQYF. For the CDR3, the DNA is TGTGCCAGCAGCCCCGGGACCTCCCTAGAGACCCAGTACTTC.

The chain couples TRBV9 to TRBJ2-5; 8 bases match TRBD2. Germline V gene data show CDR1 as SGDLS and CDR2 as YYNGEE. The CDR3 consists of 15 residues. V lost 3 bases to trimming and J lost 0 bases; unmatched junction nucleotides: 4. CDR3 coding DNA: TGTGCCAGCAGCGGTAGCGGGAACTACCAAGAGACCCAGTACTTC. It is translated as CASSGSGNYQETQYF.

V and J are TRBV7-9 and TRBJ1-1; D remains unclear. Per germline, CDR1 SEHNR and CDR2 FQNEAQ (reference sequence). CDR3 length: 11 residues. V was trimmed by 1 base and J by 11 bases, leaving 8 bases between them. CDR3 DNA sequence: TGTGCCAGCAGCTTAGGGGTTGTCGCTTTCTTT. Residues: CASSLGVVAFF.

This clone showed up just a few times. V and J are TRBV27 and TRBJ1-5; 9 bases are a match to TRBD1. The CDR3 covers 14 residues. Germline CDR1 and CDR2: MNHEY and SMNVEV (reference sequence). V trimming: 6 bases; J trimming: 5 bases; junction bases outside the gene matches: 5. CDR3 DNA sequence: TGTGCCAGCAGCCTTGGACAGGGGTATCAGCCCCAGCATTTT. It yields the protein CASSLGQGYQPQHF.

The chain recombines TRBV4-3 with TRBJ2-5; D is unclear. Trimming cost V 1 base and J 3 bases, with 6 bases left between them. The V gene's germline CDR1 is LGHNA and CDR2 YSLEER. This CDR3 comprises 13 residues. CDR3 nucleotide sequence: TGCGCCAGCAGCCAAGTATGGAAAGAGACCCAGTACTTC. Translating gives CASSQVWKETQYF.

The V call is TRBV13, the J call TRBJ2-7; 9 bases line up with TRBD1. V shed 2 bases, J shed 7 bases, and the junction held 9 bases outside the gene matches. The CDR3 is 15 amino acids. In germline, CDR1 is PRHDT, CDR2 FYEKMQ (reference sequence). The CDR3 region has the DNA TGTGCCAGCAGCTTAAAGGGACAGGGATCGGTAGAGCAGTACTTC. Translation gives CASSLKGQGSVEQYF.

In regard to this clone: Mismatch with germline at one junction end may stem from a read error. V gene TRBV4-1 combines with J gene TRBJ1-1; TRBD1 aligns across 9 bases. There are 19 residues in the CDR3. Germline V gene data show CDR1 as MGHRA and CDR2 as YSYEKL. The CDR3 loop reads CASSPYHSQGAVIGTKAFF. CDR3 coding DNA: TGCGCCAGCAGCCCTTACCATTCACAGGGGGCGGTGATTGGCACTAAAGCTTTCTTT.

This clone occurred a few times. The J gene is TRBJ1-2, the V gene TRBV7-2; 7 bases agree with TRBD1. The CDR3 contains 16 residues. Per the germline V gene, CDR1 is SGHTA and CDR2 is FQGNSA. Trimming took 6 bases from V and 5 from J; bases not matched to a gene: 15. CDR3 region: CASSFQEGARRYGYTF. The CDR3 nucleotides read TGTGCCAGCAGTTTCCAAGAGGGGGCGAGAAGATATGGCTACACCTTC. The complete variable domain, with remaining parts taken from reference TRBV7-2 and TRBJ1-2, reads GAGVSQSPSNKVTEKGKDVELRCDPISGHTALYWYRQSLGQGLEFLIYFQGNSAPDKSGLPSDRFSAERTGGSVSTLTIQRTQQEDSAVYLCASSFQEGARRYGYTFGSGTRLTVV.

The chain uses TRBV29-1 and TRBJ1-1; D unclear. CDR1 and CDR2 (germline): SQVTM, ANQGSEA. The CDR3 is 12 amino acids. V was pared by 3 bases and J by 7 bases, with 12 bases between. DNA of the CDR3: TGCAGCGTTGATCCTGGGAGGATTGAAGCTTTCTTT. Translated, it gives CSVDPGRIEAFF.

The chain carries TRBV15 and TRBJ2-1; weak D call: TRBD2 (6 bases). The CDR3 has 13 residues. Germline loops: CDR1 LNHNV, CDR2 YYDKDF (reference sequence). V was clipped by 3 bases and J by 5 bases, with 8 bases between them. The CDR3: CATSSGRNNEQFF. The CDR3 DNA sequence: TGTGCCACCAGCAGCGGGAGAAACAATGAGCAGTTCTTC. The full variable domain, completed using reference TRBV15 and TRBJ2-1, is DAMVIQNPRYQVTQFGKPVTLSCSQTLNHNVMYWYQQKSSQAPKLLFHYYDKDFNNEADTPDNFQSRRPNTSFCFLDIRSPGLGDTAMYLCATSSGRNNEQFFGPGTRLTVL.

The J gene is TRBJ2-7, the V gene TRBV29-1, with D possibly TRBD1 on 6 matching bases. V lost 6 bases to trimming and J lost 3 bases, with 15 bases between them. Germline V lookup: CDR1 SQVTM, CDR2 ANQGSEA. The CDR3 length is 13 residues. DNA for the CDR3: TGCAGCGTGCCAGGGACACATCTCTACGAGCAGTACTTC. Translating gives CSVPGTHLYEQYF.

This clone was detected a few times. This sequence joins TRBV29-1 and TRBJ2-2, with D possibly being TRBD2 (5 bases). Germline V gene data show CDR1 as SQVTM and CDR2 as ANQGSEA. Between the trimmed V and J ends, which lost 6 bases and 2 bases, there was a span of 19 bases. This CDR3 is 16 amino acids long. CDR3 sequence reads: CSVEPLAAANTGELFF. CDR3 DNA sequence: TGCAGCGTCGAACCACTTGCAGCGGCCAACACCGGGGAGCTGTTTTTT.